A single T cell receptor beta chain is shown here with its context. This sample was taken from a study of T cell changes during pregnancy in multiple sclerosis. The CDR3 is 15 amino acids. J lost 6 bases, V lost 5 bases, and 7 bases had no gene match. Germline V gene data show CDR1 as PRHDT and CDR2 as FYEKMQ (reference sequence). Libraries were prepared by immunoSEQ multiplex PCR; TCRdb keeps only in-frame clonotypes and omits some of them. The sample carries 90,000 to 120,000 clones, 85% to 95% recorded once. V usage is TRBV13 and J usage is TRBJ2-2; 9 bases map to TRBD1. This clonotype was sampled from a female donor in good health, enrolled as a control in a pregnancy study. Sequenced material: peripheral blood, taken in the third trimester of pregnancy. CDR3 in DNA: TGTGCCAGCAGCCCTGGGACAGGGAAACCCGGGGAGCTGTTTTTT. Its protein is CASSPGTGKPGELFF.